This T cell receptor (beta chain) was found in a study of blood T cell repertoires in COVID-19. Study information: Italy, Spain and the United States were the sources of the convalescent and acute COVID-19 samples.

In the authors' methods: Amplification of reference gene primers was used by the study to estimate nucleated cell counts. Clones were sequenced by immunoSEQ multiplex PCR, and TCRdb holds only the in-frame ones, with some missing. The DNA was the basis for D and trimming; V, J and clone size are from that table. The sample includes roughly 180,000 clones, approximately 85% seen only once; the top ten take over 9.5%. The V and J ends lost 2 bases and 6 bases, in that order; junction bases with no gene match: 18. CDR3 size: 19 residues. Germline-derived CDR1 and CDR2 are MNHNS and SASEGT. This clone was observed once. Living in 25 or so US areas, the participants were between roughly 18 and 95 years of age. Among Cohort 3 donors, those recovered had two negative PCRs, clearance, or symptom resolution.

The receptor's source is a man between 35 and 55 years old who had recovered from COVID-19. Input material: PBMCs or T cells enriched from blood (not recorded which). The chain employs TRBV6-1 and TRBJ1-5, with 8 bases that match TRBD1. DNA of the CDR3: TGTGCCAGCAGTGAATTCCCCACCGCGGGGCAGGGGGCTAGTCAGCCCCAGCATTTT. Translation gives CASSEFPTAGQGASQPQHF.